The 23 T cell receptor beta chains given below trace back to one sample, sequenced in a study of regulatory T cells in long-lasting Graves disease. Documented time point: persistent/refractory GD, antithyroid drugs over 5 years with positive TRAb. TCR sequences were obtained from RNA taken from PBMCs. Arm-PCR of CDR3 regions with iRepertoire HTBI primers generated TCR beta libraries. TCRdb recomputed calls from the multiplex PCR reads with MiXCR, one row per CDR3 protein. The data contain hundreds of thousands of distinct CDR3 sequences, roughly 20% of them seen just once; the ten biggest clones take up over 7.5%. Sequenced material: peripheral blood mononuclear cells (PBMCs), taken when the disease was refractory, from a patient treated with antithyroid drugs. Source of these receptors: a female donor with Graves disease.

This clonotype was seen at least ten times. The J gene is TRBJ2-7, the V gene TRBV28; 9 bases fit TRBD2. The germline gives CDR1 MDHEN, CDR2 SYDVKM. Trimming at V came to 8 bases and at J to 1 base, leaving 6 bases not matched to a gene. The CDR3 is made up of 14 amino acids. CDR3 nucleotides: TGTGCCAGCCTGGGTAGCGGGAGTTCCTACGAGCAGTACTTC. Encoded protein: CASLGSGSSYEQYF.

In this sample, this clonotype turned up many times. The chain couples TRBV2 to TRBJ1-1, with TRBD1 as a possible D gene (6 bases). The CDR3 is made up of 10 amino acids. Germline V CDR1 and CDR2: SNHLY, FYNNEI. V gave up 6 bases and J gave up 8 bases, with 7 bases separating them. The CDR3 sequence is CASSGQEAFF. The CDR3, as DNA: TGTGCCAGCAGCGGACAGGAAGCTTTCTTT.

The chain links TRBV20-1 to TRBJ1-1; no clear D gene. Germline V gene lookup returns CDR1 DFQATT and CDR2 SNEGSKA (reference sequence). The CDR3 is 16 amino acids. V lost 0 bases to trimming and J lost 0 bases, with 14 bases between them. CDR3 residues: CSARDRRRTLNTEAFF. DNA for the CDR3: TGCAGTGCTAGAGATCGTAGGCGGACTCTGAACACTGAAGCTTTCTTT.

The J gene is TRBJ1-2, the V gene TRBV30, with D perhaps matching TRBD1 (5 bases). Trimming stripped 4 bases from V and 7 bases from J, with 16 bases between. The CDR3 contains 13 residues. The V gene's germline CDR1 is GTSNPN and CDR2 SVGIG (reference sequence). The CDR3 spells CAWTVTGLGGYTF. CDR3 nucleotide sequence: TGTGCCTGGACGGTTACGGGGCTCGGTGGCTACACCTTC. Together with reference TRBV30 and TRBJ1-2, the CDR3 gives the full variable domain: SQTIHQWPATLVQPVGSPLSLECTVEGTSNPNLYWYRQAAGRGLQLLFYSVGIGQISSEVPQNLSASRPQDRQFILSSKKLLLSDSGFYLCAWTVTGLGGYTFGSGTRLTVV.

The chain couples TRBV7-9 to TRBJ1-6; D is possibly TRBD1 (5 bases). The CDR3 spans 14 residues. From germline, CDR1 is SEHNR and CDR2 FQNEAQ (reference sequence). Deletions cut 2 bases from V and 13 bases from J, with 15 bases between. In nucleotides, the CDR3 is TGTGCCAGCAGCTTAATCGCCCCCGGGGGGCCCCTCCACTTT. This codes for CASSLIAPGGPLHF.

This rearrangement joins TRBV7-6 to TRBJ2-7; 8 positions match TRBD2. Germline CDR1 SGHVS, CDR2 FNYEAQ. J was trimmed by 6 bases and V by 5 bases; bases with no gene match: 15. The CDR3 contains 16 residues. The CDR3 DNA follows: TGTGCCAGCAGCCCACTTGTAAGCGGGAGAGGCTCCGAGCAGTACTTC. Amino acids: CASSPLVSGRGSEQYF.

The rearrangement joins TRBV7-9 to TRBJ2-2; D remains unclear. V lost 3 bases to trimming and J lost 1 base, with 6 bases between them. This CDR3 spans 14 amino acids. Germline assignment: CDR1 SEHNR and CDR2 FQNEAQ (reference sequence). The CDR3: CASSFTENTGELFF. The CDR3, as DNA: TGTGCCAGCAGCTTTACAGAGAACACCGGGGAGCTGTTTTTT.

Many counts were recorded for this clonotype. The V call is TRBV7-2, the J call TRBJ2-7, with D possibly TRBD1 on 6 matching bases. The CDR3 is 15 residues long. The V end was cut by 0 bases, the J end by 0 bases, with 9 bases between. CDR1 and CDR2 from the germline V gene are SGHTA and FQGNSA. For the CDR3, the DNA is TGTGCCAGCAGCTTAGCTACAGGGAGCTCCTACGAGCAGTACTTC. It yields the protein CASSLATGSSYEQYF.

This clonotype appeared a few times. A much larger clone differs by one base, so this may be a read error. The DNA is omitted, as the CDR3 cannot be located on it reliably, and the CDR3 follows TCRdb's listing. The V and J genes are TRBV28 and TRBJ2-5; TRBD1 is the table's D call, not checked against the DNA. CDR1 is MDHEN and CDR2 is SYDVKM in the germline V gene. The CDR3 sequence runs 19 residues, both termini included. The CDR3 is CASRSWGQGSLVGIETHYF.

The chain has TRBV7-8 and TRBJ1-5; no definite D call. The CDR3 runs 14 residues. Trimming left V 0 bases short and J 7 bases short, with 10 bases between. In germline, CDR1 is SGHVS, CDR2 FQNEAQ. The CDR3 loop is CASSLAPGLQPQHF. The CDR3 DNA is TGTGCCAGCAGCTTAGCGCCAGGCTTGCAGCCCCAGCATTTT.

The chain employs TRBV19 and TRBJ1-6; TRBD1 might be the D (6 bases). The CDR3 length is 16 residues. Germline assignment: CDR1 LNHDA and CDR2 SQIVND (reference sequence). V shed 3 bases and J shed 5 bases, with 14 bases lying between them. DNA for the CDR3: TGTGCCAGTAGTATTTACCCCGGGACAAATAATTCACCCCTCCACTTT. This encodes CASSIYPGTNNSPLHF.

This clonotype was seen repeatedly, ten times or more. The chain carries TRBV27 and TRBJ1-5; 9 positions agree with TRBD1. Germline CDR1 MNHEY, CDR2 SMNVEV (reference sequence). The CDR3 consists of 14 residues. The V segment lost 4 bases and the J segment 5 bases; nucleotides outside the gene matches: 3. This CDR3 is CASSSGTGHQPQHF. The CDR3 bases are TGTGCCAGCAGTTCCGGGACAGGGCATCAGCCCCAGCATTTT.

This clonotype turned up a few times. The CDR3 is CASAVLLPNTGELFF. The CDR3 bases are TGTGCCAGCGCGGTGCTCTTACCCAACACCGGGGAGCTGTTTTTT. The gene calls are TRBV7-9 and TRBJ2-2; D gene unclear. Trimming took 8 bases from V and 2 from J, leaving 15 bases between them. This CDR3 contains 15 residues. From germline, CDR1 is SEHNR and CDR2 FQNEAQ (reference sequence).

This clonotype turned up a few times. The chain combines TRBV12-3 or TRBV12-4 with TRBJ2-6; D possibly corresponds to TRBD1 (6 bases). This CDR3 comprises 17 residues. V lost 5 bases, J lost 0 bases, and 14 bases lay in between. This chain's CDR3 is CASSKDSHASGANVLTF. CDR3 nucleotide sequence: TGTGCCAGCAGTAAGGACAGCCACGCCTCTGGGGCCAACGTCCTGACTTTC.

The chain has TRBV12-3 or TRBV12-4 and TRBJ2-7; the match to TRBD1 covers 7 bases. CDR3 length equals 13 residues. After removal of 5 bases from V and 7 bases from J, the junction contained 8 bases not matched to a gene. As DNA, the CDR3 is TGTGCCAGCAGTAAACAGGGGCTCCGTGAGCAGTACTTC. Amino acid sequence: CASSKQGLREQYF.

This clonotype appeared many times. J is TRBJ2-5 and V is TRBV12-3 or TRBV12-4; possibly TRBD2 for D (6 bases). Trimming removed 4 bases at V and 4 bases at J, with 16 bases between. The CDR3 sequence is 15 residues long. CDR3 DNA sequence: TGTGCCAGCAGTTCTGGGGGGAGGAGCATAGAGACCCAGTACTTC. This gives the protein CASSSGGRSIETQYF.

This chain links TRBV5-1 with TRBJ2-7; 10 bases match TRBD2. In germline, CDR1 is SGHRS, CDR2 YFSETQ. This CDR3 spans 15 amino acids. V dropped 6 bases and J dropped 2; count of bases not matched to a gene: 8. The CDR3 loop is CASTDLAGATYEQYF. The CDR3 nucleotides read TGCGCCAGCACAGATCTAGCGGGAGCAACCTACGAGCAGTACTTC.

This clonotype was detected a few times. The rearrangement joins TRBV28 to TRBJ2-3, with a weak D call TRBD2 (6 bases). The CDR3 loop spans 15 amino acids. Trimming removed 3 bases at V and 0 bases at J, with 10 bases between. Germline lookup yields CDR1 MDHEN and CDR2 SYDVKM. The CDR3 loop reads CASSLLGGSTDTQYF. CDR3 nucleotide sequence: TGTGCCAGCAGTTTGCTCGGGGGAAGCACAGATACGCAGTATTTT.

There are many counts of this clonotype. V gene TRBV2 combines with J gene TRBJ1-1; D ambiguous. Looked up from germline, CDR1 is SNHLY and CDR2 is FYNNEI. The CDR3 sequence is 13 residues long. Trimming removed 6 bases from V and 1 base from J, with 9 bases in between. The CDR3 DNA is TGTGCCAGCAGCGAAACATGGAACACTGAAGCTTTCTTT. Its protein is CASSETWNTEAFF.

This clonotype turned up a few times. The chain is built from TRBV7-2 and TRBJ2-7; a weak D match, TRBD2 (6 bases). Germline values: CDR1 SGHTA, CDR2 FQGNSA. This CDR3 is built from 15 residues. With 5 bases removed from V and 3 bases from J, the gap between germline ends came to 17 bases. The DNA of the CDR3 is TGTGCCAGCAGCCCAGTAGGAGGGAGTAGCTACGAGCAGTACTTC. Translated: CASSPVGGSSYEQYF.

This clonotype was detected only a few times. The gene calls are TRBV6-1 and TRBJ2-2; no clear D. Trimming took 2 bases from V and 6 from J, leaving 7 bases between them. This CDR3 spans 13 amino acids. Looked up from germline, CDR1 is MNHNS and CDR2 is SASEGT. This CDR3 reads CASSERGSGELFF. The DNA for the CDR3 is TGTGCCAGCAGTGAACGCGGTTCCGGGGAGCTGTTTTTT.

This clonotype occurred many times. CDR3 bases: TGTGCCAGCAGTTTACGGCGACAGAAGAACACTGAAGCTTTCTTT. The encoded protein is CASSLRRQKNTEAFF. The genes are TRBV28 and TRBJ1-1; TRBD1 is a possible D gene (5 bases). Germline CDR1 is MDHEN and CDR2 is SYDVKM. This CDR3 has 15 residues. The V and J ends lost 2 bases and 1 base respectively, with 11 bases between them. The full variable domain, its missing parts supplied by reference TRBV28 and TRBJ1-1, is DVKVTQSSRYLVKRTGEKVFLECVQDMDHENMFWYRQDPGLGLRLIYFSYDVKMKEKGDIPEGYSVSREKKERFSLILESASTNQTSMYLCASSLRRQKNTEAFFGQGTRLTVV.

For this clonotype: A much more abundant neighbour one base away suggests this may be a read error. The gene calls are TRBV6-1 and TRBJ2-2; a possible D gene is TRBD1 (6 bases). Trimming took 3 bases from V and 5 from J, leaving 7 bases between them. The CDR3 has 13 amino acids. Germline-derived CDR1 and CDR2 are MNHNS and SASEGT. CDR3 loop: CASSDQGTGELFF. CDR3 in DNA: TGTGCCAGCAGTGATCAGGGGACCGGGGAGCTGTTTTTT.